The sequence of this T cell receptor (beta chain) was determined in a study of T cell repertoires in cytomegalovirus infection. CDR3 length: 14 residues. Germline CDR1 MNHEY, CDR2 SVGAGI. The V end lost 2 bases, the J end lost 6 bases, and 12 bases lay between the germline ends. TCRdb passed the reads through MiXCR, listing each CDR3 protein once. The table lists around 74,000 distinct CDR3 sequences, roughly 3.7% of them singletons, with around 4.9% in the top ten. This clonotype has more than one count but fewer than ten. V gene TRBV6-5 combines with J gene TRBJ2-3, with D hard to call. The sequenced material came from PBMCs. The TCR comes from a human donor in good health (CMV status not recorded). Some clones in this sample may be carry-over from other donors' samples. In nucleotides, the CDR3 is TGTGCCAGCAGTTACAGGGCCCCACAGGATACGCAGTATTTT. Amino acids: CASSYRAPQDTQYF.